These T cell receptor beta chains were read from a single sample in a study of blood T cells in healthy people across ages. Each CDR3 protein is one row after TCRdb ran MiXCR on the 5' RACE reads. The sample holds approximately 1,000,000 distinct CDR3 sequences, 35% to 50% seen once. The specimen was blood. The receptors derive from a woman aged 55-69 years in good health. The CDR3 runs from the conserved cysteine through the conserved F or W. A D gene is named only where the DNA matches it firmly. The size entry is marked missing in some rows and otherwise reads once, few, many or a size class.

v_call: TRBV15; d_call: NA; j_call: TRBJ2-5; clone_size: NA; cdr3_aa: CATSRDRGDLETQYF; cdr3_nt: TGTGCCACCAGCAGAGACAGGGGAGATTTGGAGACCCAGTACTTC
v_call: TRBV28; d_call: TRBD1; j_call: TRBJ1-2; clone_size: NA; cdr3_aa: CASSSRQGWNYGYTF; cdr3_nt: TGTGCCAGCAGTTCTCGACAGGGGTGGAACTATGGCTACACCTTC
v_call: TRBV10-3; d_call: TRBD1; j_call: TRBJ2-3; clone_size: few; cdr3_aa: CAIRDPPGQERDTQYF; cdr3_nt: TGTGCCATCAGAGATCCGCCGGGACAGGAACGAGATACGCAGTATTTT
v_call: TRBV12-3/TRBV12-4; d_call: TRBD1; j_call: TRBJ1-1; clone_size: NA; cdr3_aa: CASSLILTGGLNTEAFF; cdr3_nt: TGTGCCAGCAGCCTCATCTTGACAGGGGGGTTGAACACTGAAGCTTTCTTT
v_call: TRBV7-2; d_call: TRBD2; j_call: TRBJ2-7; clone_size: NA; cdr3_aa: CASSPGLASRFSEQYF; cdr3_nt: TGTGCCAGCAGCCCCGGACTAGCGTCCCGTTTTTCCGAGCAGTACTTC
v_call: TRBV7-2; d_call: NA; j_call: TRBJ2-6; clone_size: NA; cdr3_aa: CASSLGHLSPGANVLTF; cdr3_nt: TGTGCCAGCAGCTTGGGACACCTTAGCCCTGGGGCCAACGTCCTGACTTTC
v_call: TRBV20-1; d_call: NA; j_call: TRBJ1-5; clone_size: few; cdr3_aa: CSARVGTANQPQHF; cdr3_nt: TGCAGTGCTAGAGTGGGGACGGCAAATCAGCCCCAGCATTTT
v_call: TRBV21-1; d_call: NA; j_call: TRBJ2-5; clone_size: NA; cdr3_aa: CASSKCAGDLQETQYF; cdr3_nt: TGTGCCAGCAGCAAGTGTGCAGGGGACCTCCAAGAGACCCAGTACTTC
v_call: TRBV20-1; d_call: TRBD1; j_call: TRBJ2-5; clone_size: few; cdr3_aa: CSANPGTGSLWETQYF; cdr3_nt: TGCAGTGCCAATCCTGGGACAGGGAGCCTCTGGGAGACCCAGTACTTC
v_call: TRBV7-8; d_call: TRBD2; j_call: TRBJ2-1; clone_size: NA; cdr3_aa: CASSLAELAYNEQFF; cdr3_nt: TGTGCCAGCAGCTTAGCGGAACTAGCGTACAATGAGCAGTTCTTC
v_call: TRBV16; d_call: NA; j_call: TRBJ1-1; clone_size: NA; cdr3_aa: CASSHRTVGAEAFF; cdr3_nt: TGTGCCAGCAGCCACCGGACAGTCGGGGCTGAAGCTTTCTTT
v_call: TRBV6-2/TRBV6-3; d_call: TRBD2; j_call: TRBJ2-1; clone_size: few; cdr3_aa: CASRATSGWLNEQFF; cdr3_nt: TGTGCCAGCAGGGCCACTAGCGGGTGGCTTAATGAGCAGTTCTTC
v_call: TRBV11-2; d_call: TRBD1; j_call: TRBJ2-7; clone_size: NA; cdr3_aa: CASSLAWTGYYEQYF; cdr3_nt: TGTGCCAGCAGCTTAGCGTGGACAGGGTACTACGAGCAGTACTTC
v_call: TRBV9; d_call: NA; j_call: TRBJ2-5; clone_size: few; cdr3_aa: CASSVASGDGTQYF; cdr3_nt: TGTGCCAGCAGCGTAGCTTCGGGGGATGGGACCCAGTACTTC
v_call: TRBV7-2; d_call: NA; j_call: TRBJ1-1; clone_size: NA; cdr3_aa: CASSLAAATVMNTEAFF; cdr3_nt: TGTGCCAGCAGCTTAGCGGCCGCTACAGTAATGAACACTGAAGCTTTCTTT
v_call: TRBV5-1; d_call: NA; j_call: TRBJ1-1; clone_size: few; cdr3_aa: CASSLEGGDGLNTEAFF; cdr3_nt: TGCGCCAGCAGCTTGGAAGGGGGGGACGGATTGAACACTGAAGCTTTCTTT
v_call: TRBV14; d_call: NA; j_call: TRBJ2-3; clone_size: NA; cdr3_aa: CASSQDVLGVYRTDTQYF; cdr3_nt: TGTGCCAGCAGCCAAGATGTGCTGGGCGTCTACAGGACAGATACGCAGTATTTT
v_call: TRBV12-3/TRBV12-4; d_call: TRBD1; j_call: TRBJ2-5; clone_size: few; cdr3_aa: CASSLGQGKQETQYF; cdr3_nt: TGTGCCAGCAGTTTGGGACAGGGGAAACAAGAGACCCAGTACTTC
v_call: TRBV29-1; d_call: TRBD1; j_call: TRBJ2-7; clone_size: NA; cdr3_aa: CSVWDRDYEQYF; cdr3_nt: TGCAGCGTCTGGGACAGAGACTACGAGCAGTACTTC
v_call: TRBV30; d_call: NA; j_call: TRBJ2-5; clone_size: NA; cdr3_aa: CCGGRGETQYF; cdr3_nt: TGTTGCGGAGGCCGTGGAGAGACCCAGTACTTC
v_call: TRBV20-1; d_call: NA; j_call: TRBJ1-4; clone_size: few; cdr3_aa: CSARRDRNEKLFF; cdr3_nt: TGCAGTGCTAGAAGGGATAGGAACGAAAAACTGTTTTTT
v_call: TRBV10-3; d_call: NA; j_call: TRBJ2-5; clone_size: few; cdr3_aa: CAISTSYETQYF; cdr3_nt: TGTGCCATCAGTACTAGTTATGAGACCCAGTACTTC
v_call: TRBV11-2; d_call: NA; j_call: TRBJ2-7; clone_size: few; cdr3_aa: CASSWDSVIEQYF; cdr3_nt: TGTGCCAGCAGTTGGGACTCCGTCATCGAGCAGTACTTC
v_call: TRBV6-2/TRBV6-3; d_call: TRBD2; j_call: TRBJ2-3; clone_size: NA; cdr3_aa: CASGPSGTATGTQYF; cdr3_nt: TGTGCCAGCGGCCCTAGCGGAACCGCCACAGGTACGCAGTATTTT
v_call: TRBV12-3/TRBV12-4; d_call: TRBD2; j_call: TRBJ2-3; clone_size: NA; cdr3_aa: CASSFGTSGRAGTQYF; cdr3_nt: TGTGCCAGCAGTTTTGGGACTAGCGGAAGGGCGGGTACGCAGTATTTT
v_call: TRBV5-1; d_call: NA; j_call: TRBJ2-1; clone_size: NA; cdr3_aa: CASSLAGESRNEQFF; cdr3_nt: TGCGCCAGCAGCTTGGCGGGAGAGAGCCGCAATGAGCAGTTCTTC
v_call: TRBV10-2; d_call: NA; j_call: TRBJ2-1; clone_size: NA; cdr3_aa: CASSESAVPRSYNEQFF; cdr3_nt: TGCGCCAGCAGTGAGTCCGCGGTCCCCCGCTCCTACAATGAGCAGTTCTTC
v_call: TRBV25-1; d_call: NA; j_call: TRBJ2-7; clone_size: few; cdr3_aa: CASKGPNIYEQYF; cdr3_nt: TGTGCCAGCAAAGGCCCGAACATCTACGAGCAGTACTTC
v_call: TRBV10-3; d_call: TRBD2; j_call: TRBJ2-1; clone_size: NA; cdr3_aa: CAISSGTRAYNEQFF; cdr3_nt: TGTGCCATCAGTTCCGGGACTAGGGCCTACAATGAGCAGTTCTTC
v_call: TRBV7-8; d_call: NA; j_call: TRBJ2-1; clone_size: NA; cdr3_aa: CASSSQSGPKQFF; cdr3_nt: TGTGCCAGCAGCTCCCAGAGCGGGCCTAAGCAGTTCTTC
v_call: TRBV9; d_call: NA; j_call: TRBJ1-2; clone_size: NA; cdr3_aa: CASSVAPGTGTLNYGYTF; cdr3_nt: TGTGCCAGCAGCGTAGCGCCTGGAACCGGGACACTTAACTATGGCTACACCTTC
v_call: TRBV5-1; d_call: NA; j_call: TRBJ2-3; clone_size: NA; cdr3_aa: CANSLEPTGSSVTQYF; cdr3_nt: TGCGCCAACAGCTTGGAACCGACAGGTTCTTCTGTTACGCAGTATTTT
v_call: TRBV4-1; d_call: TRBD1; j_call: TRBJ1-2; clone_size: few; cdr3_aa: CASLPGQGWANYGYTF; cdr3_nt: TGCGCCAGTCTACCGGGACAGGGCTGGGCTAACTATGGCTACACCTTC
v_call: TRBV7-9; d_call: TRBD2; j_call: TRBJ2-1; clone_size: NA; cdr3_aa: CASSRSAGGTYNEQFF; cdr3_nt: TGTGCCAGCAGCAGGTCAGCGGGAGGTACCTACAATGAGCAGTTCTTC
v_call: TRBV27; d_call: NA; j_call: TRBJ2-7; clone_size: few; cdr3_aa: CASRQTAREVYEQYF; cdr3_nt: TGTGCCAGCAGACAGACAGCCAGGGAGGTCTACGAGCAGTACTTC
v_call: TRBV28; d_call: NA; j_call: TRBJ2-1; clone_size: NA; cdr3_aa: CASSLLSLAEQFF; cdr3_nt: TGTGCCAGCAGTTTGCTTTCTCTAGCCGAGCAGTTCTTC
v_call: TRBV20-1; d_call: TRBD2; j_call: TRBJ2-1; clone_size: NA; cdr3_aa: CSARGAGGPIHEQFF; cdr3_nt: TGCAGTGCTAGGGGAGCGGGAGGGCCTATCCATGAGCAGTTCTTC
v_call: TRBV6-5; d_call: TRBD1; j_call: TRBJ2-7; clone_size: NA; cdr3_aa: CASSQQGSGDERYF; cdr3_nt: TGTGCCAGCAGCCAACAGGGGTCTGGGGACGAGCGGTACTTC
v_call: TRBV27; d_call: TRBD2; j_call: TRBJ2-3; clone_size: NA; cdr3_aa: CASSLSPAIRAGGPSDTQYF; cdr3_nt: TGTGCCAGCAGTTTATCCCCCGCAATTCGAGCGGGAGGGCCCTCGGATACGCAGTATTTT
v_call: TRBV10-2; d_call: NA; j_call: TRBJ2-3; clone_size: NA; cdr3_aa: CASRDGRSTDTQYF; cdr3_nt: TGCGCCAGCAGAGACGGGCGCAGCACAGATACGCAGTATTTT
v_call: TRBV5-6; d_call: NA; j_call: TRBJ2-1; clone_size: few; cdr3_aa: CASSLGPSGPRSSYNEQFF; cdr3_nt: TGTGCCAGCAGCTTGGGGCCCTCGGGTCCACGGAGCTCCTACAATGAGCAGTTCTTC
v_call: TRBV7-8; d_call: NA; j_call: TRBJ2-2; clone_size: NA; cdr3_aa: CAGGVGQNTGELFF; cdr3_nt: TGTGCCGGAGGAGTGGGGCAGAACACCGGGGAGCTGTTTTTT
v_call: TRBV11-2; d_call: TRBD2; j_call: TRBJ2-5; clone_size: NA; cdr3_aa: CASSLGTSGWETQYF; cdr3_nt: TGTGCCAGCAGCTTGGGGACTAGTGGTTGGGAGACCCAGTACTTC
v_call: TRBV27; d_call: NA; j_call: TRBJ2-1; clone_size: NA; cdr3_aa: CASTTLGGEQFF; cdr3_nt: TGTGCCAGCACCACCTTGGGTGGTGAGCAGTTCTTC
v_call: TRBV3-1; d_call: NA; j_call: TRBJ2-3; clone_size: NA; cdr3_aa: CASSHVISAGTDTQYF; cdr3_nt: TGTGCCAGCAGCCACGTGATAAGCGCCGGCACAGATACGCAGTATTTT
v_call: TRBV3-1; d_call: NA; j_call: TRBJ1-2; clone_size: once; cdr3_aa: CASSRGKGLTGSNGYTF; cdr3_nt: TGTGCCAGCAGCCGAGGCAAGGGACTAACAGGGTCCAATGGCTACACCTTC
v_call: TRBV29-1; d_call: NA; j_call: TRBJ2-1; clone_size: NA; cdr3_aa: CSVENWYGDEQFF; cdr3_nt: TGCAGCGTTGAAAATTGGTACGGCGATGAGCAGTTCTTC
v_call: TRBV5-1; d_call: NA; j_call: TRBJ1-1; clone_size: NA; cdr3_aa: CASSSWTGSDTEAFF; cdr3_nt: TGCGCCAGCAGCTCCTGGACCGGGTCGGACACTGAAGCTTTCTTT
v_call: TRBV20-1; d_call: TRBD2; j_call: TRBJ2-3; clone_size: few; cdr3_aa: CSASGLAGVRDTQYF; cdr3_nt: TGCAGTGCTTCTGGACTAGCGGGAGTTCGCGATACGCAGTATTTT